These 9 T cell receptor beta chains share one sample of origin, sequenced in a study of blood T cell repertoires in COVID-19. Sequenced by immunoSEQ multiplex PCR; TCRdb stores in-frame clones only, minus some. This sample yields approximately 70,000 clones, of which roughly 90% are seen a single time; 7.3% belongs to the top ten. Sequencing was performed on peripheral blood. These receptors came from a man aged 40-49 years with COVID-19, enrolled during active disease.

The CDR3 DNA sequence: TGTGCCAGCAGCCGCTCGGGGGGAGAGACCCAGTACTTC. Amino acids: CASSRSGGETQYF. J is TRBJ2-5 and V is TRBV7-9, with 7 bases lining up with TRBD2. V shed 5 bases, J shed 4 bases, and the junction held 4 bases outside the gene matches. CDR3 length equals 13 residues. CDR1 is SEHNR, CDR2 FQNEAQ, per germline (reference sequence).

J is TRBJ1-1 and V is TRBV3-1 (or the pseudogene TRBV3-2); a possible D gene is TRBD1 (6 bases). Germline CDR1 and CDR2: LGHDT and YNNKEL (reference sequence). The germline V and J ends were trimmed by 4 bases and 0 bases, with 18 bases remaining between them. This CDR3 comprises 17 residues. In nucleotides, the CDR3 is TGTGCCAGCAGCCTCCGAGGGGTAGGGGGACTGAACACTGAAGCTTTCTTT. Its protein product is CASSLRGVGGLNTEAFF.

The CDR3 is CASSKWGRGGYTF. The CDR3 DNA is TGTGCCAGCAGCAAGTGGGGGAGGGGTGGCTACACCTTC. The genes are TRBV21-1 and TRBJ1-2. TRBV21-1 is a pseudogene. The CDR3 consists of 13 residues.

The V gene is TRBV6-6, the J gene TRBJ1-5, with a possible D match to TRBD1 (6 bases). V lost 4 bases and J 0 bases, leaving 10 bases between the germline ends. Germline V CDR1 and CDR2: MNHNY, SVGAGI (reference sequence). This CDR3 contains 15 residues. CDR3 amino acids: CASSWDNNSNQPQHF. CDR3 sequence (DNA): TGTGCCAGCAGTTGGGACAACAATAGCAATCAGCCCCAGCATTTT.

The chain employs TRBV5-4 and TRBJ2-2; 7 nucleotides line up with TRBD1. The germline CDR1 and CDR2 sequences are SGHNT and YYREEE (reference sequence). V lost 1 base to trimming and J lost 0 bases; unmatched junction nucleotides: 3. The CDR3 sequence is 16 residues long. The CDR3 spells CASSLPGGANTGELFF. The CDR3 nucleotides are TGTGCCAGCAGCTTGCCAGGGGGAGCGAACACCGGGGAGCTGTTTTTT.

This chain joins TRBV2 and TRBJ2-2; TRBD2 matches 10 bases. This CDR3 has 15 amino acids. The germline CDR1 and CDR2 sequences are SNHLY and FYNNEI. The V segment lost 8 bases and the J segment 7 bases; nucleotides outside the gene matches: 10. The CDR3, as DNA: TGTGCCAGCTCCCCGGGACTAGCGCTTGGCGGGGAGCTGTTTTTT. This translates into CASSPGLALGGELFF. The variable domain in full, with the rest retrieved from reference TRBV2 and TRBJ2-2, is EPEVTQTPSHQVTQMGQEVILRCVPISNHLYFYWYRQILGQKVEFLVSFYNNEISEKSEIFDDQFSVERPDGSNFTLKIRSTKLEDSAMYFCASSPGLALGGELFFGEGSRLTVL.

This clone was detected once. The chain combines TRBV20-1 with TRBJ1-5; D is ambiguous. The germline V gene has CDR1 DFQATT and CDR2 SNEGSKA (reference sequence). The CDR3 has 11 residues. The V gene lost 6 bases and the J gene lost 5 bases, with 8 bases spanning the gap. The CDR3 nucleotides are TGCAGTGCCCCTACTGATCAGCCCCAGCATTTT. Its protein product is CSAPTDQPQHF.

V and J are TRBV5-1 and TRBJ2-5; 7 nucleotides line up with TRBD1. Germline trimming cut 4 bases from V and 5 bases from J; bases unmatched to any gene: 14. This CDR3 has 16 residues. Germline assignment: CDR1 SGHRS and CDR2 YFSETQ. CDR3 protein: CASSRGSTGLEETQYF. CDR3 nucleotide sequence: TGCGCCAGCAGCCGTGGCTCGACAGGGCTGGAGGAGACCCAGTACTTC.

The chain combines TRBV27 with TRBJ1-3; D gene unclear. The CDR3 is made up of 17 amino acids. The germline gives CDR1 MNHEY, CDR2 SMNVEV (reference sequence). With 5 bases removed from V and 0 bases from J, the gap between germline ends came to 17 bases. CDR3 sequence: CASSPAGRQYSGNTIYF. Here the CDR3 DNA reads TGTGCCAGCAGTCCAGCCGGCAGGCAATACTCTGGAAACACCATATATTTT.